A single sample gave rise to the 17 T cell receptor beta chains below, sequenced in a study of CD4 T cells in relation to SARS-CoV-2 and coronaviruses (TCRdb year 2021). Library creation used the immunoSEQ multiplex PCR assay. In TCRdb, the immuneACCESS table is reduced to in-frame sequences with V and J assigned. These tables do not hold every clone; where another copy was compared, an unresolved V gene accounts for under half, and the others remain unexplained. The sample table shows about 29,000 clones, and approximately 80% are seen once. The ten largest clonotypes hold under 15% of the sample. CD4+ T cells from unexposed donors were collected before the COVID-19 pandemic (2011-2018). The EasySep CD4+ T cell isolation kit was used to isolate CD4+ T cells once the cultures had run for 10 to 11 days. No cognate antigen is known for these TCRs. The sequencing sample was made of CD4+ T cells from PBMCs, cultured in vitro. These receptors all stem from a human donor in good health.

The chain couples TRBV11-3 to TRBJ2-1; D uncertain. V was clipped by 2 bases and J by 6 bases, with 8 bases between them. The germline gives CDR1 SGHNT, CDR2 YENEEA. The CDR3 consists of 13 residues. CDR3 DNA sequence: TGTGCCAGCAGCTTAAATTGGGCCAATGAGCAGTTCTTC. Amino acids: CASSLNWANEQFF.

V is TRBV7-9 and J is TRBJ2-2; TRBD2 matches 10 bases. Germline CDR1 reads SEHNR; CDR2 reads FQNEAQ (reference sequence). V lost 3 bases, J lost 5 bases, and 3 bases stayed unmatched. CDR3 length: 15 residues. CDR3 nucleotide sequence: TGTGCCAGCAGCTTCGGACTAGCGGAGACCGGGGAGCTGTTTTTT. Translated, it gives CASSFGLAETGELFF.

The chain links TRBV7-2 to TRBJ2-5; possibly TRBD1 for D (5 bases). CDR3 length: 13 amino acids. Germline V CDR1 and CDR2: SGHTA, FQGNSA. V lost 2 bases, J lost 5 bases, and 9 bases lay in between. The CDR3 region has the DNA TGTGCCAGCAGCTTAATGTCAGGGGAGACCCAGTACTTC. This encodes CASSLMSGETQYF. Combining the CDR3 with reference TRBV7-2 and TRBJ2-5 gives the whole variable domain GAGVSQSPSNKVTEKGKDVELRCDPISGHTALYWYRQSLGQGLEFLIYFQGNSAPDKSGLPSDRFSAERTGGSVSTLTIQRTQQEDSAVYLCASSLMSGETQYFGPGTRLLVL.

The rearrangement links TRBV10-3 to TRBJ2-3, with no clear D. The germline V gene encodes CDR1 ENHRY and CDR2 SYGVKD. Trimming shortened V by 0 bases and J by 4 bases, and 8 bases separated the two germline ends. The CDR3 has 14 residues. The CDR3 DNA follows: TGTGCCATCAGTGAGTCGAAGAAGGCAGATACGCAGTATTTT. Protein product: CAISESKKADTQYF.

The rearrangement joins TRBV30 to TRBJ2-2, with no clear D. The CDR3 consists of 12 residues. Per germline, CDR1 GTSNPN and CDR2 SVGIG (reference sequence). The V and J ends lost 4 bases and 5 bases respectively, with 8 bases between them. The CDR3 DNA sequence: TGTGCCTGGACCCACGGAACCGGGGAGCTGTTTTTT. This encodes CAWTHGTGELFF.

The chain combines TRBV5-1 with TRBJ1-1, with 11 bases matching TRBD1. This CDR3 has 17 amino acids. The V segment lost 4 bases and the J segment 5 bases; nucleotides outside the gene matches: 13. Germline V lookup: CDR1 SGHRS, CDR2 YFSETQ. The CDR3 region has the DNA TGCGCCAGCAGCCCCGAGTCCCCCGGGACAGGGGGAACTGAAGCTTTCTTT. It codes for CASSPESPGTGGTEAFF.

This clone was observed a single time. The CDR3 DNA reads as TGCGCCAGCAGCTTGGAGACAGGGAAGTCAAGTGGCTACACCTTC. Amino acid sequence: CASSLETGKSSGYTF. The chain has TRBV5-1 and TRBJ1-2; TRBD1 matches 7 bases. Germline loops: CDR1 SGHRS, CDR2 YFSETQ. J lost 7 bases, V lost 0 bases, and 9 bases had no gene match. The length of the CDR3 is 15 residues.

The V call is TRBV30, the J call TRBJ2-1, with 13 bases identical to TRBD2. CDR1 and CDR2 (germline): GTSNPN, SVGIG (reference sequence). This CDR3 region has 15 residues. Trimming at V came to 5 bases and at J to 6 bases, leaving 7 bases not matched to a gene. The CDR3 protein is CAWGGTSGTINEQFF. The CDR3 nucleotides are TGTGCCTGGGGGGGGACTAGCGGGACCATCAATGAGCAGTTCTTC.

This chain joins TRBV7-3 and TRBJ1-4, with D unresolved. Germline CDR1 reads SGHTA; CDR2 reads FQGTGA. V was shortened by 9 bases and J by 8 bases, with 16 bases between the two germline ends. This CDR3 is 13 amino acids long. This CDR3 reads CASLRALGEKLFF. The CDR3 DNA reads TGTGCCAGTCTCCGGGCCCTCGGGGAAAAACTGTTTTTT.

This chain uses TRBV7-9 with TRBJ2-7; D is uncertain. This CDR3 spans 11 amino acids. With 11 bases removed from V and 2 bases from J, the gap between germline ends came to 10 bases. CDR1 SEHNR and CDR2 FQNEAQ come from the germline V gene (reference sequence). CDR3 protein: CAVQGPYEQYF. In nucleotides, the CDR3 is TGTGCCGTTCAAGGGCCCTACGAGCAGTACTTC.

The chain carries TRBV9 and TRBJ2-2; 8 nucleotides line up with TRBD2. The V gene's germline CDR1 is SGDLS and CDR2 YYNGEE. The CDR3 is 19 residues long. V shed 0 bases, J shed 6 bases, and the junction held 16 bases outside the gene matches. The CDR3: CASSVGLGAGATGSGELFF. In DNA, the CDR3 is TGTGCCAGCAGCGTAGGACTAGGAGCGGGAGCCACGGGGTCCGGGGAGCTGTTTTTT.

This clone was recorded only once. V usage is TRBV19 and J usage is TRBJ1-4, with D unresolved. The CDR3 sequence is 12 residues long. Germline CDR1 and CDR2: LNHDA and SQIVND (reference sequence). V shed 5 bases and J shed 8 bases, with 9 bases lying between them. The CDR3 protein is CASSLRYEKLFF. CDR3 nucleotides: TGTGCCAGTAGTTTACGATACGAAAAACTGTTTTTT.

V and J are TRBV19 and TRBJ1-1, with D hard to call. This CDR3 contains 16 residues. V shed 0 bases and J shed 1 base, with 12 bases lying between them. Germline V CDR1 and CDR2: LNHDA, SQIVND (reference sequence). The CDR3 DNA reads TGTGCCAGTAGTATAGAACCTCTTCATGGGAACACTGAAGCTTTCTTT. Amino acids: CASSIEPLHGNTEAFF.

This clone showed up just a few times. The chain joins TRBV10-1 to TRBJ2-3, with D hard to call. The V and J ends lost 3 bases and 2 bases respectively, with 6 bases between them. The germline gives CDR1 WNHNN, CDR2 SYGVQD (reference sequence). This CDR3 is 13 amino acids long. CDR3 sequence: CASSEAFTDTQYF. CDR3 DNA sequence: TGCGCCAGCAGTGAAGCTTTCACAGATACGCAGTATTTT.

The chain is built from TRBV11-2 and TRBJ1-3; no clear D. The CDR3 extends over 15 amino acids. Germline V CDR1 and CDR2: SGHAT, FQNNGV. Trimming left V 0 bases short and J 2 bases short, with 8 bases between. Written as DNA, the CDR3 is TGTGCCAGCAGCTTAGACGTCGTTGCTGGAAACACCATATATTTT. Its translation: CASSLDVVAGNTIYF.

The J gene is TRBJ1-5, the V gene TRBV4-2; 9 nucleotides agree with TRBD1. Germline lookup yields CDR1 LGHNA and CDR2 YNFKEQ. CDR3 length: 15 amino acids. The V segment lost 3 bases and the J segment 9 bases; nucleotides outside the gene matches: 9. CDR3 DNA: TGTGCCAGCAGCCACGAGGGGGACAGGGATGCGCCCCAGCATTTT. Translating gives CASSHEGDRDAPQHF.

The chain links TRBV19 to TRBJ2-2; 8 nucleotides line up with TRBD1. CDR1 and CDR2 from the germline V gene are LNHDA and SQIVND (reference sequence). The V and J ends lost 5 bases and 1 base, in that order; junction bases with no gene match: 3. The CDR3 consists of 15 residues. The CDR3 region is CASSPGTGNTGELFF. The CDR3 region has the DNA TGTGCCAGTAGTCCCGGGACAGGGAACACCGGGGAGCTGTTTTTT.